This is a list of T cell receptor beta chains from one sample in a study of PD-1 blockade in classical Hodgkin lymphoma. Data came from immunoSEQ multiplex PCR; TCRdb stores just in-frame clones and leaves some out. The sample holds 21,000 or so clones; roughly 90% are singletons and the top ten take roughly 25%. The source material was peripheral blood mononuclear cells (PBMCs), sampled before the fourth cycle of nivolumab. These receptors were collected from a human donor with classical Hodgkin lymphoma. The CDR3 runs from the conserved cysteine through the conserved F or W. Each record gives: clone size, D gene, V gene, J gene, CDR3 DNA, CDR3 protein. A D gene is named only where the DNA matches it firmly. Rows give clone size only sometimes, using once, few, many, or a class for an expanded clone.

.	TRBD1	TRBV30	TRBJ1-1	TGTGCCTGGAGGGGGACAGGTAGGAGAACTGAAGCTTTCTTT	CAWRGTGRRTEAFF
.	TRBD2	TRBV9	TRBJ2-1	TGTGCCAGCAGCGCCCGACTAGCGGGGGGGTTCTACAATGAGCAGTTCTTC	CASSARLAGGFYNEQFF
.	.	TRBV7-8	TRBJ2-7	TGTGCCAGCAGCGCGCTCAGGGTTACCTACGAGCAGTACTTC	CASSALRVTYEQYF
.	.	TRBV10-3	TRBJ1-6	TGTGCCATCAGTGAGGGGCAGGGTGATTCACCCCTCCACTTT	CAISEGQGDSPLHF
.	.	TRBV7-8	TRBJ1-1	TGTGCCAGCAGCTATGGACGGGCGAACACTGAAGCTTTCTTT	CASSYGRANTEAFF
.	.	TRBV19	TRBJ1-1	TGTGCCAGTAGTCCCCTGCAGTCTACTGAAGCTTTCTTT	CASSPLQSTEAFF
few	TRBD1	TRBV4-1	TRBJ1-5	TGCGCCAGCAGCACACGACAGGGTGATCAGCCCCAGCATTTT	CASSTRQGDQPQHF
.	TRBD1	TRBV2	TRBJ1-2	TGTGCCAGCAGGACCACAGGGGGCGGAGGTGGCTACACCTTC	CASRTTGGGGGYTF
.	.	TRBV6-1	TRBJ1-4	TGTGCCAGCAGTGACATCGGCAGTACGGGGAATGAAAAACTGTTTTTT	CASSDIGSTGNEKLFF
.	.	TRBV5-1	TRBJ1-1	TGCGCCAGCAGCTTGAAAGGAGGCTTTGAGAACACTGAAGCTTTCTTT	CASSLKGGFENTEAFF
.	.	TRBV7-9	TRBJ2-7	TGTGCCAGCAGCGGGGATAAAGAGCAGTACTTC	CASSGDKEQYF
.	.	TRBV4-2	TRBJ2-3	TGTGCCAGCAGCCAACGACTGACTCCACGCACAGATACGCAGTATTTT	CASSQRLTPRTDTQYF
.	.	TRBV29-1	TRBJ2-7	TGCAGCGTAGGAGATAACAGGGAAGAGCAGTACTTC	CSVGDNREEQYF
.	.	TRBV7-7	TRBJ2-1	TGTGCCAGCAGCTTAGGACAAGGGTTCAATGAGCAGTTCTTC	CASSLGQGFNEQFF
.	TRBD1	TRBV7-2	TRBJ1-2	TGTGCCAGCAGCTTAGATCGTTGGACAGGGGTTACCTATGGCTACACCTTC	CASSLDRWTGVTYGYTF
.	.	TRBV18	TRBJ2-6	TGTGCCAGCTCACCTCTATCAGGGGTCTCTGGGGCCAACGTCCTGACTTTC	CASSPLSGVSGANVLTF
.	.	TRBV2	TRBJ1-6	TGTGCCAGCAGGCCCCTCGATTGGGGAGATAATTCACCCCTCCACTTT	CASRPLDWGDNSPLHF
.	.	TRBV30	TRBJ1-1	TGTGCCTGGAGCCTGGGAGCAACGGGGGGCACGAACACTGAAGCTTTCTTT	CAWSLGATGGTNTEAFF
.	TRBD2	TRBV5-4	TRBJ2-1	TGTGCCAGCAGTACCGGGACTAGCGGGGGTTCCCATGAGCAGTTCTTC	CASSTGTSGGSHEQFF
.	.	TRBV6-5	TRBJ2-5	TGCACCTCAAATAGGGGGGCTTCGCGTGAGACCCAGTACTTC	CTSNRGASRETQYF
.	.	TRBV5-6	TRBJ2-7	TGTGCCAGCAGCTTGCCGGGCCGGACCTCCTACGAGCAGTACTTC	CASSLPGRTSYEQYF
.	TRBD2	TRBV5-1	TRBJ2-3	TGCGCCAGCAGCTTCGCTAGCGGCCCCACAGATACGCAGTATTTT	CASSFASGPTDTQYF
.	.	TRBV9	TRBJ2-7	TGTGCCAGCAGCGTAGGAGGAGGGGCCCACTACGAGCAGTACTTC	CASSVGGGAHYEQYF
.	.	TRBV5-4	TRBJ2-1	TGTGCCAGCAGCTTGTGGGGTTTAGGTGAGCAGTTCTTC	CASSLWGLGEQFF
.	.	TRBV16	TRBJ2-2	TGTGCCAGCAGCCACTTAAAGAGCCCTAACACCGGGGAGCTGTTTTTT	CASSHLKSPNTGELFF
.	.	TRBV4-2	TRBJ2-5	TGTGCCAGCAGCCAAGATCTAATTGTTGGGCAAACCAGCTCTCAAGAGACCCAGTACTTC	CASSQDLIVGQTSSQETQYF